Here is one T cell receptor beta chain with its context. The antigen this receptor binds is unknown. Base quality data are lacking; no much larger clone is found one base away. Libraries were prepared through PCR. DNA from cultured CD4+ T cells underwent TCR sequencing with the Oncomine TCR Beta short-read assay at the Johns Hopkins FTIC core. The QIAamp micro DNA kit was used to extract genomic DNA from the cultured CD4+ T cells. Oncomine TCR Beta libraries from cultured CD4+ T cells were pooled with unique dual indexes and sequenced on an Illumina iSeq 100. As for how the authors treated the data: Non-productive sequences were removed, and CDR3s that did not start with C, did not end with F or W, or were shorter than 7 amino acids were discarded. The MANAFEST web application identified antigen-specific clonotypes by comparing peptide-stimulated wells against reference wells and other culture wells. Positive clones required FDR below 0.05, an odds ratio above 5, and productive frequency above 0.1% in at least two of three replicate wells. A clonotype counted as cross-reactive if it showed significant expansion both in the SARS-CoV-2 spike wells and in at least one common cold coronavirus spike condition. Levenshtein distances (stringdist) and unrooted phylogenetic trees (ape) in R version 3.6.1 were used to assess CDR3 homology. TCRdb reworked the public reads: Q25 trimming with fastp, MiXCR clone assembly, productive beta chains retained. Rows are unified per CDR3 protein, each entry keeping the most common DNA and genes. TCRdb's processing, not the authors', yielded these V and J calls. This sample holds under 20,000 distinct CDR3 sequences; around 50% were observed only once. Approximately 21% of the sample is held by the ten biggest clonotypes.

The sample belongs to a study of vaccination and CD4 T cells after COVID-19 (dated by TCRdb to 2021 to 2024). In the study overall: Every convalescent patient had a positive nasal swab PCR test for SARS-CoV-2, with mild disease in about 9 patients and severe disease in one. Six males and four females were included in the convalescent cohort, with two Hispanic individuals, seven Caucasians, two Asians and one multiracial person represented. Two doses of either the Pfizer-BioNTech BNT162b2 vaccine (n=8) or the Moderna mRNA-1273 vaccine (n=2) were administered to participants. Post-COVID blood samples from convalescent patients were collected a median of around 100 days after diagnosis, with a range of 35 to 161 days. Post-vaccine blood samples were taken a median of about 72 days after the second vaccine dose, with a range of about 13 to 250 days. Three convalescent patients were sampled both early after vaccination (day 14) and late after vaccination (days 161 to 241). The cultures were stimulated with overlapping spike peptide pools from SARS-CoV-2 and from the common cold coronaviruses HCoV-NL63, HCoV-OC43 and HCoV-229E. Control cultures received a CEFX viral epitope pool as the positive control, an HIV-1 Nef peptide pool as the negative control, or no peptide. In nine to eleven COVID-19 convalescent patients and a few infection-naive healthy vaccine recipients, researchers compared the spike-specific CD4+ TCR repertoire from before mRNA vaccination with the repertoire from after. General study outcomes and caveats: The study included relatively few convalescent patients and did not analyze early timepoints after natural infection. Among the post-vaccine SARS-CoV-2-reactive clones in convalescent patients, a median approximately 90% showed up only after vaccination, which suggests vaccine-specific priming. An increase in the median number of SARS-CoV-2-reactive clonotypes from 21 after infection to 38 after vaccination was observed, but the change was not found to be significant. Of the vaccine-specific clones found in convalescent patients, nearly all (304 of 307) were mono-reactive for SARS-CoV-2 spike instead of being cross-reactive with common cold coronaviruses.

The time point label of this sample denotes: late sampling 161 to 241 days after vaccination in a few convalescent patients. The label giving this sample's treatment or condition can be read as: approximately 11-day PBMC culture with coronavirus spike peptide pools or control peptides (ViraFEST assay). The ViraFEST assay was used in the study, in which antigen-specific T cells were expanded with peptide pools and expanded clonotypes were subsequently identified by TCR sequencing. The convalescent patients' positive SARS-CoV-2 PCR tests were from March to December 2020, which was before the Alpha, Beta and Delta variants emerged in the United States. About 2 million PBMCs per well were cultured in IMDM with approximately 5% human AB serum and 9 to 10 IU/ml IL-2, plus 10 ug/ml peptide pools. On days 3 and 7, half of the culture medium was replaced with fresh IL-2-containing medium. CD4+ T cells were isolated after roughly 9 days of culture through negative selection using the EasySep CD4+ T cell isolation kit. Ficoll-Paque Plus gradient centrifugation was used to isolate PBMCs from whole blood, and the isolated PBMCs were then either used fresh or cryopreserved at -140C. In general, triplicate wells were set up for every culture condition.

CDR1 and CDR2 are drawn from the germline V gene: MGHRA, YSYEKL. Between the V and J ends, shortened by 0 bases and 0 bases respectively, the junction contains 11 bases. Measured from the cysteine to the phenylalanine, the CDR3 is 16 residues long. Only CDR3 DNA is held: 48 bases, read in frame from base 1. This sequence was found in a human donor who had recovered from COVID-19. The sequencing used CD4+ T cells from blood, cultured in vitro, collected about 7 months after SARS-CoV-2 vaccination. The chain is assembled from TRBV4-1 and TRBJ1-2; the D region possibly corresponds to TRBD1 (5 bases align). The nucleotides read TGCGCCAGCAGCCAAGAGGCGACAGCGACTAACTATGGCTACACCTTC. This is translated as CASSQEATATNYGYTF.